Listed below are T cell receptor beta chains from one sample, sequenced in a study of blood T cells in healthy people across ages. TCRdb reprocessed the 5' RACE reads with MiXCR, giving one entry per CDR3 protein. The sample shows 1.8 million or so distinct CDR3 sequences, around 42% of them seen only once. Sample: blood. The source is a human donor in good health. CDR3s include the opening cysteine and the closing phenylalanine or tryptophan. D genes are given only for firm matches. Size is stated for part of the rows, as once, few or many counts, or as a class when the clone is expanded.

abundance: -; d_gene: TRBD1; v_gene: TRBV11-3; j_gene: TRBJ2-5; CDR3aa: CASSLEDRVYQETQYF; CDR3nt: TGTGCCAGCAGCTTAGAGGACAGGGTATACCAAGAGACCCAGTACTTC
abundance: -; d_gene: -; v_gene: TRBV29-1; j_gene: TRBJ1-1; CDR3aa: CSVRGTFNTEAFF; CDR3nt: TGCAGCGTAAGGGGGACATTCAACACTGAAGCTTTCTTT
abundance: few; d_gene: -; v_gene: TRBV5-6; j_gene: TRBJ2-2; CDR3aa: CASSHSTGELFF; CDR3nt: TGTGCCAGCAGCCACAGCACCGGGGAGCTGTTTTTT
abundance: few; d_gene: TRBD2; v_gene: TRBV7-9; j_gene: TRBJ2-1; CDR3aa: CASRVPPRSELAGGLNEQFF; CDR3nt: TGTGCCAGCAGAGTGCCCCCCAGATCTGAGCTGGCGGGGGGGCTTAATGAGCAGTTCTTC
abundance: -; d_gene: -; v_gene: TRBV11-1; j_gene: TRBJ1-1; CDR3aa: CASSWNEGGTEAFF; CDR3nt: TGTGCCAGCAGCTGGAATGAGGGTGGAACTGAAGCTTTCTTT
abundance: many; d_gene: TRBD1; v_gene: TRBV5-1; j_gene: TRBJ1-2; CDR3aa: CASSSSTPGQGYGYTF; CDR3nt: TGCGCCAGCAGCTCTTCTACCCCGGGACAGGGCTATGGCTACACCTTC
abundance: few; d_gene: -; v_gene: TRBV20-1; j_gene: TRBJ2-1; CDR3aa: CSAARSNEQFF; CDR3nt: TGCAGTGCGGCTCGGTCCAATGAGCAGTTCTTC
abundance: -; d_gene: -; v_gene: TRBV7-2; j_gene: TRBJ2-7; CDR3aa: CASKPLGRIYEQYF; CDR3nt: TGTGCCAGCAAACCTCTGGGGAGGATCTACGAGCAGTACTTC
abundance: -; d_gene: -; v_gene: TRBV7-2; j_gene: TRBJ2-3; CDR3aa: CASSLVSTDTRYF; CDR3nt: TGTGCCAGCAGCTTAGTTAGCACAGATACGCGGTATTTT
abundance: few; d_gene: -; v_gene: TRBV2; j_gene: TRBJ2-6; CDR3aa: CASSDRSTATLSGANVLTF; CDR3nt: TGTGCCAGCAGTGACCGCTCGACAGCCACTCTCTCTGGGGCCAACGTCCTGACTTTC
abundance: -; d_gene: TRBD2; v_gene: TRBV7-2; j_gene: TRBJ2-1; CDR3aa: CASSPPGGVGEQFF; CDR3nt: TGTGCCAGCAGCCCACCGGGGGGGGTAGGAGAGCAGTTCTTC
abundance: few; d_gene: TRBD2; v_gene: TRBV6-5; j_gene: TRBJ2-3; CDR3aa: CASRPSGEDTQYF; CDR3nt: TGTGCCAGCAGACCCAGCGGGGAAGATACGCAGTATTTT
abundance: few; d_gene: TRBD2; v_gene: TRBV7-2; j_gene: TRBJ2-3; CDR3aa: CASSSRGVGGNTDTQYF; CDR3nt: TGTGCCAGCAGCTCCCGGGGAGTCGGGGGGAACACAGATACGCAGTATTTT
abundance: -; d_gene: -; v_gene: TRBV20-1; j_gene: TRBJ2-1; CDR3aa: CSALPGLSGYNEQFF; CDR3nt: TGCAGTGCTCTACCGGGACTCTCGGGGTACAATGAGCAGTTCTTC
abundance: few; d_gene: -; v_gene: TRBV24-1; j_gene: TRBJ1-5; CDR3aa: CATSPRGTNQPQHF; CDR3nt: TGTGCCACCAGTCCGAGGGGGACCAATCAGCCCCAGCATTTT
abundance: -; d_gene: TRBD1; v_gene: TRBV10-3; j_gene: TRBJ2-2; CDR3aa: CAIRAPGQANTGELFF; CDR3nt: TGTGCCATCAGAGCTCCGGGACAGGCAAACACCGGGGAGCTGTTTTTT